Each of the 29 T cell receptor beta chains below was sequenced from the same sample in a study of CD8 T cells in ankylosing spondylitis. Overall study findings and caveats: One TCR beta motif, made up of roughly 8 highly homologous variants, appeared characteristic of ankylosing spondylitis blood.

TCRdb re-called the 5' RACE reads through MiXCR, storing one row per CDR3 protein. This sample has 500,000 to 650,000 distinct CDR3 sequences, with approximately 5.3% found just once. Antigen specificity for these receptors is unknown. The sequenced sample consisted of blood, either unsorted or a sorted T cell fraction (not recorded which). These receptors originate from a male donor with ankylosing spondylitis.

This clonotype came up a few times. The chain recombines TRBV25-1 with TRBJ1-1; 9 bases line up with TRBD1. CDR1 and CDR2 from the germline V gene are MGHDK and SYGVNS. V shed 6 bases, J shed 4 bases, and the junction held 6 bases outside the gene matches. CDR3 length: 14 amino acids. The CDR3: CASRRDRAGTEAFF. In DNA form, the CDR3 reads TGTGCCAGCAGACGGGACAGGGCGGGCACTGAAGCTTTCTTT.

This clonotype was observed many times. This rearrangement joins TRBV4-2 to TRBJ2-5; the match to TRBD1 covers 9 bases. The V gene's germline CDR1 is LGHNA and CDR2 YNFKEQ. V was pared by 0 bases and J by 4 bases, with 9 bases of the junction left unmatched. The CDR3 is made up of 17 amino acids. The CDR3 DNA is TGTGCCAGCAGCCAAGATCCACCGGGACAGGGAAGAGAGACCCAGTACTTC. The encoded protein is CASSQDPPGQGRETQYF.

This clonotype was detected ten times or more. The chain links TRBV20-1 to TRBJ1-1; tentative D call: TRBD1 (6 bases). The ends were cut back, 0 bases at V and 5 bases at J, with 19 bases in the middle. The CDR3 runs 16 residues. The germline CDR1 and CDR2 sequences are DFQATT and SNEGSKA (reference sequence). The CDR3 loop is CSARDFQGRFGTEAFF. The CDR3 DNA reads as TGCAGTGCTAGAGACTTCCAGGGGCGGTTCGGGACTGAAGCTTTCTTT.

This clonotype occurred many times. This chain's CDR3 is CASSQVGSGETQYF. CDR3 nucleotides: TGCGCCAGCAGCCAAGTGGGGTCTGGAGAGACCCAGTACTTC. V gene TRBV4-3 combines with J gene TRBJ2-5; D gene uncertain. Germline loops: CDR1 LGHNA, CDR2 YSLEER. This CDR3 is built from 14 residues. Deletions cut 1 base from V and 4 bases from J, with 10 bases between.

This clonotype was seen more than once but under ten times. This chain joins TRBV7-2 and TRBJ2-7; 9 bases are shared with TRBD2. V dropped 1 base and J dropped 3; count of bases not matched to a gene: 4. The germline CDR1 and CDR2 sequences are SGHTA and FQGNSA. The CDR3 spans 15 residues. The CDR3 loop reads CASSLGLAAVYEQYF. The CDR3 DNA sequence: TGTGCCAGCAGCTTAGGACTAGCGGCAGTCTACGAGCAGTACTTC.

This clonotype has ten or more counts. One end of the junction fails to match germline, which may point to a read error. The rearrangement joins TRBV7-7 to TRBJ2-5; D unclear. The CDR3 sequence is 13 residues long. CDR1 SSHAT and CDR2 FNYEAQ come from the germline V gene (reference sequence). The CDR3 nucleotides read TGTGCTAGCACCCGGAGACCCCAAGAGACCCAGTACTTC. The encoded protein is CASTRRPQETQYF. Looking up the rest from reference TRBV7-7 and TRBJ2-5 gives the full variable domain: GAGVSQSPRYKVTKRGQDVTLRCDPISSHATLYWYQQALGQGPEFLTYFNYEAQPDKSGLPSDRFSAERPEGSISTLTIQRTEQRDSAMYRCASTRRPQETQYFGPGTRLLVL.

Ten or more counts support this clonotype. The V gene is TRBV2, the J gene TRBJ1-2, with D uncertain. CDR1 is SNHLY and CDR2 is FYNNEI in the germline V gene. V dropped 0 bases and J dropped 7 bases, with 9 bases sitting between them. The CDR3 covers 13 residues. CDR3 amino acids: CASSEALGVGYTF. As DNA, the CDR3 is TGTGCCAGCAGTGAAGCGCTTGGGGTTGGCTACACCTTC.

The genes are TRBV12-3 or TRBV12-4 and TRBJ2-4; D is undetermined. Trimming took 1 base from V and 0 from J, leaving 7 bases between them. The CDR3 consists of 15 residues. For the CDR3, the DNA is TGTGCCAGCAGTTTAGGCTGGTTAGCCAAAAACATTCAGTACTTC. It translates to CASSLGWLAKNIQYF.

This clonotype has ten or more counts. The rearrangement joins TRBV12-3 or TRBV12-4 to TRBJ2-1, with D uncertain. Trimming took 6 bases from V and 5 from J, leaving 2 bases between them. CDR3 length: 10 residues. CDR3 region: CASRHNEQFF. The CDR3 nucleotides are TGTGCCAGCAGGCACAATGAGCAGTTCTTC.

In its sample, this clonotype was seen many times. J is TRBJ1-5 and V is TRBV12-3 or TRBV12-4; D might be TRBD1 (5 bases). The CDR3 is 12 residues long. V was trimmed by 8 bases and J by 5 bases, leaving 10 bases between them. CDR3 residues: CASCRGDQPQHF. The CDR3 DNA sequence: TGTGCCAGCTGCCGGGGGGATCAGCCCCAGCATTTT.

This clonotype was observed many times. This chain joins TRBV7-2 and TRBJ1-1, with 8 bases identical to TRBD1. This CDR3 comprises 13 residues. Germline CDR1 and CDR2: SGHTA and FQGNSA. V was clipped by 2 bases and J by 8 bases; unmatched bases: 4. The CDR3 DNA follows: TGTGCCAGCAGCTTAATCTGGGACAGGGAAGCTTTCTTT. Amino acids: CASSLIWDREAFF.

This clonotype was detected many times. The CDR3 bases are TGTGCCAGCAGTTTGGTGGGGGTCGGAGAGACCCAGTACTTC. Encoded protein: CASSLVGVGETQYF. This chain connects TRBV28 to TRBJ2-5; D may be TRBD1 or TRBD2 (5 bases each). Per germline, CDR1 MDHEN and CDR2 SYDVKM. V dropped 3 bases and J dropped 4 bases, with 12 bases sitting between them. There are 14 residues in the CDR3.

This clonotype was recorded at least ten times. The chain links TRBV2 to TRBJ2-2; 10 nucleotides line up with TRBD1. The ends lost 4 bases at V and 6 bases at J; junction bases unmatched: 5. This CDR3 is 15 amino acids long. Germline CDR1 SNHLY, CDR2 FYNNEI. The CDR3 loop reads CASSGQGARAGELFF. For the CDR3, the DNA is TGTGCCAGCAGTGGACAGGGGGCGCGAGCCGGGGAGCTGTTTTTT.

The J gene is TRBJ2-2, the V gene TRBV27; D gene unclear. This CDR3 has 15 amino acids. Trimming left V 2 bases short and J 4 bases short, with 11 bases between. Germline values: CDR1 MNHEY, CDR2 SMNVEV (reference sequence). CDR3 in DNA: TGTGCCAGCAGTTTAATAACTTGGGGCACCGGGGAGCTGTTTTTT. Protein sequence: CASSLITWGTGELFF.

This clonotype was detected many times. V gene TRBV28 combines with J gene TRBJ2-5, with D possibly matching TRBD2 (5 bases). CDR1 is MDHEN, CDR2 SYDVKM, per germline. V lost 4 bases, J lost 3 bases, and 18 bases lay in between. The CDR3 spans 16 residues. The CDR3, as DNA: TGTGCCAGCAGTTCCCGCCGACTATCACCTGAAGAGACCCAGTACTTC. This gives the protein CASSSRRLSPEETQYF.

This clonotype was seen at least ten times. The CDR3 protein is CASSFGTRNTEAFF. CDR3 DNA sequence: TGTGCCAGCAGCTTCGGGACACGGAACACTGAAGCTTTCTTT. This rearrangement joins TRBV6-2 or TRBV6-3 to TRBJ1-1, with D perhaps TRBD1 (6 bases). There are 14 residues in the CDR3. Germline V gene data show CDR1 as MNHEY and CDR2 as SVGEGT. V was trimmed by 6 bases and J by 1 base, leaving 12 bases between them.

This clonotype was seen many times. The gene calls are TRBV30 and TRBJ1-2; 8 nucleotides match TRBD1. Germline trimming cut 4 bases from V and 6 bases from J; bases unmatched to any gene: 13. Germline V gives CDR1 GTSNPN, CDR2 SVGIG (reference sequence). This CDR3 comprises 15 residues. Here the CDR3 DNA reads TGTGCCTGGAACCTTTGGACAGGGCCATTCGATGGCTACACCTTC. Translation gives CAWNLWTGPFDGYTF.

This clonotype was recorded many times. The chain joins TRBV12-3 or TRBV12-4 to TRBJ1-2, with D uncertain. The CDR3 has 14 amino acids. Trimming cost V 3 bases and J 4 bases, with 12 bases left between them. CDR3 sequence: CASSLMGGFYGYTF. The CDR3 coding sequence is TGTGCCAGCAGTTTGATGGGCGGGTTCTATGGCTACACCTTC.

This clonotype appeared many times. This rearrangement joins TRBV4-1 to TRBJ2-2; 7 bases fit TRBD2. The J segment lost 4 bases and the V segment lost 2 bases, leaving 4 bases of the junction unmatched. Germline-derived CDR1 and CDR2 are MGHRA and YSYEKL. CDR3 length equals 15 residues. DNA of the CDR3: TGCGCCAGCAGCCAACTCGGGGGGACCACCGGGGAGCTGTTTTTT. Translating gives CASSQLGGTTGELFF.

In its sample, this clonotype was seen many times. The chain couples TRBV5-5 to TRBJ1-2; D possibly corresponds to TRBD1 (5 bases). Trimming left V 5 bases short and J 3 bases short, with 11 bases between. The CDR3 is 13 amino acids. From germline, CDR1 is SGHKS and CDR2 YYEKEE (reference sequence). The CDR3 region has the DNA TGTGCCAGCAGTCCTACAGGCGACTATGGCTACACCTTC. Its protein product is CASSPTGDYGYTF. Filled out from reference TRBV5-5 and TRBJ1-2, the complete variable domain reads DAGVTQSPTHLIKTRGQQVTLRCSPISGHKSVSWYQQVLGQGPQFIFQYYEKEERGRGNFPDRFSARQFPNYSSELNVNALLLGDSALYLCASSPTGDYGYTFGSGTRLTVV.

This clonotype was picked up many times. The chain is built from TRBV4-3 and TRBJ2-5, with D possibly matching TRBD1 (6 bases). Germline assignment: CDR1 LGHNA and CDR2 YSLEER. Between the trimmed V and J ends, which lost 0 bases and 1 base, there was a span of 15 bases. The CDR3 covers 17 residues. CDR3 residues: CASSQDRGMGVQETQYF. The CDR3 DNA sequence: TGCGCCAGCAGCCAAGATAGGGGGATGGGGGTCCAAGAGACCCAGTACTTC.

This clonotype appeared many times. The chain employs TRBV7-9 and TRBJ1-1, with D perhaps TRBD1 (6 bases). V dropped 5 bases and J dropped 11 bases, with 18 bases sitting between them. Germline-derived CDR1 and CDR2 are SEHNR and FQNEAQ (reference sequence). The CDR3 covers 13 residues. The CDR3 nucleotides are TGTGCCAGCAGCCCCGGACAGAGTCCTTTCGCTTTCTTT. Amino acid sequence: CASSPGQSPFAFF.

Details on this clonotype: A read error may produce the germline difference seen at one junction end. The CDR3: CASSTAPGQGSSGELFF. The CDR3 DNA sequence: TGTGCTAGCAGCACGGCTCCGGGACAGGGATCCTCCGGGGAGCTGTTTTTT. J is TRBJ2-2 and V is TRBV7-7, with 9 bases aligning to TRBD1. The CDR3 spans 17 residues. Germline V gene lookup returns CDR1 SSHAT and CDR2 FNYEAQ (reference sequence). Combining the CDR3 with reference TRBV7-7 and TRBJ2-2 gives the whole variable domain GAGVSQSPRYKVTKRGQDVTLRCDPISSHATLYWYQQALGQGPEFLTYFNYEAQPDKSGLPSDRFSAERPEGSISTLTIQRTEQRDSAMYRCASSTAPGQGSSGELFFGEGSRLTVL.

This clonotype was counted at least ten times. The chain links TRBV6-1 to TRBJ2-1, with D possibly TRBD1 on 6 matching bases. Trimming took off 7 bases at V and 0 bases at J, with 13 bases between the two ends. The CDR3 sequence is 15 residues long. From germline, CDR1 is MNHNS and CDR2 SASEGT. DNA of the CDR3: TGTGCCAGCACCCGACAGGTCAGCTCCTACAATGAGCAGTTCTTC. It translates to CASTRQVSSYNEQFF.

The table lists this clonotype with many counts. V usage is TRBV7-2 and J usage is TRBJ2-3; D perhaps matches TRBD2 (6 bases). There are 14 residues in the CDR3. Germline V gives CDR1 SGHTA, CDR2 FQGNSA. V shed 8 bases and J shed 2 bases, with 14 bases lying between them. As DNA, the CDR3 is TGTGCCAGCGGCGGCGGGACGGTCACAGATACGCAGTATTTT. It is translated as CASGGGTVTDTQYF.

This clonotype came up many times. The V call is TRBV10-3, the J call TRBJ2-3; 9 positions match TRBD2. The CDR3 sequence is 14 residues long. The V segment lost 8 bases and the J segment 6 bases; nucleotides outside the gene matches: 9. The V gene's germline CDR1 is ENHRY and CDR2 SYGVKD. The CDR3 reads CAIAGLAGIDTQYF. As DNA, the CDR3 is TGTGCCATCGCGGGGCTAGCGGGGATCGATACGCAGTATTTT.

This clonotype was detected many times. The germline gene is not matched at one end of the junction; a read error may be the cause. V is TRBV7-7 and J is TRBJ2-2, with unresolved D. The CDR3 is 14 residues long. CDR1 and CDR2 from the germline V gene are SSHAT and FNYEAQ (reference sequence). The CDR3 spells CASSTRQNTGELFF. The CDR3, as DNA: TGTGCTAGCAGCACCCGACAGAACACCGGGGAGCTGTTTTTT.

This clonotype came up many times. J is TRBJ2-1 and V is TRBV10-3; 10 bases line up with TRBD2. The CDR3 contains 15 residues. V trimming: 3 bases; J trimming: 6 bases; junction bases outside the gene matches: 5. The germline gives CDR1 ENHRY, CDR2 SYGVKD. The CDR3 sequence: CAISDASGSLNEQFF. The CDR3 DNA follows: TGTGCCATCAGTGACGCTAGCGGGAGTCTCAATGAGCAGTTCTTC.

Remarks on this clonotype: Possible read error: a much larger clone is one base away. The chain employs TRBV6-1 and TRBJ2-3, with 9 bases aligning to TRBD1. Per germline, CDR1 MNHNS and CDR2 SASEGT. CDR3 length: 14 residues. The J segment lost 1 base and the V segment lost 6 bases, leaving 2 bases of the junction unmatched. The CDR3 nucleotides are TGTGCCAGCAGATGGGACAGGGGCACAGATACGCAGTATTTT. Its protein product is CASRWDRGTDTQYF.